The T cell receptor (beta chain) under discussion was sequenced for a study of radiotherapy plus CTLA-4 blockade in lung cancer (dated by TCRdb to 2016 to 2019). Regarding the study in general: Among enrolled patients, around 20% had an objective response and approximately 30% reached disease control. Here is what the overall study found, with its caveats: After treatment with radiotherapy and ipilimumab, TCR clones that originated in tumors expanded in peripheral blood. The strongest predictors of response, as reported, were early dynamic changes in blood T cell clones along with a rise in serum interferon-beta after radiation.

Library prep was done by the immunoSEQ multiplex PCR assay. In its TCRdb copy, this immuneACCESS table keeps in-frame sequences only and misses some clones. Where compared with another copy, unresolved V genes explain less than half of these, and the others have no known cause. Counted in this sample were around 99,000 clones; around nine tenths of them appeared once. The ten largest make up 4% to 6% of the sample. Focal radiation therapy combined with CTLA-4 blockade (ipilimumab) was tested in patients with chemo-refractory metastatic non-small-cell lung cancer. Sequences SEHNR (CDR1) and FQNEAQ (CDR2) are obtained from the germline V gene (reference sequence). From its cysteine to its phenylalanine, the CDR3 spans 15 amino acids. The sequence is cut down to CDR3 DNA, 45 bases in frame from base 1. Relative to germline, V is 4 bases shorter and J is 6 bases shorter, with 17 bases between their ends.

Notes on this clone: Its recognized antigen is unknown. No base qualities exist here, and no much larger clone lies one base off it.

The starting material was peripheral blood, obtained from a patient treated with radiotherapy plus ipilimumab. The source is a human donor with non-small cell lung cancer that progressed on radiotherapy plus ipilimumab. The chain uses TRBV7-9 and TRBJ2-3; TRBD1 might be the D gene, on 7 matching bases. The DNA sequence is TGTGCCAGCAGCTCCCAAAAGCCAGGGGGGGATACGCAGTATTTT. The resulting protein is CASSSQKPGGDTQYF.